This T cell receptor beta chain is from a study of cytomegalovirus exposure and HLA in healthy donors. Researchers ran the PCR with 60 Vbeta and 13 Jbeta primers. Assay used: immunoSEQ multiplex PCR; TCRdb lists only in-frame clones, some missing. The sample shows over 100,000 clones, 78% of them seen only once. Study-wide findings and caveats: Productive status was seen about 90% or about 30% of the time for most TCR beta V segments in an earlier analysis. Later analysis identified about 17,000 TCR beta sequences associated with HLA alleles, using a false discovery rate threshold of 0.05. Specific recognition of CMV antigens was confirmed in vitro for a few chains (all CMV-associated).

Looked up from germline, CDR1 is MDHEN and CDR2 is SYDVKM. The CDR3 sequence is 12 residues long. V lost 4 bases to trimming and J lost 8 bases, with 11 bases between them. Remarks on this clone: No antigen is known for it.

This rearrangement joins TRBV28 to TRBJ1-1; no clear D gene. The sequenced material came from PBMCs. This TCR derives from a woman aged 40-49 years in good health and CMV-seronegative. The CDR3 nucleotides read TGTGCCAGCAGTTCCCCGCGGAGAGAAGCTTTCTTT. The encoded protein is CASSSPRREAFF.